This T cell receptor beta chain was recorded in a study of blood T cell repertoires in COVID-19. The wider study: Some COVID-19 samples were acute and others convalescent; all came from the United States, Italy and Spain. Sources were T cells, B-cell-depleted T cells, or PBMCs; the material itself was cDNA or gDNA.

Trimming took 5 bases from V and 1 from J, leaving 21 bases between them. The CDR3 contains 19 residues. Germline CDR1 LNHDA, CDR2 SQIVND (reference sequence). Libraries were prepared by immunoSEQ multiplex PCR; TCRdb keeps only in-frame clonotypes and omits some of them. Altogether about 83,000 clones are present, 90% being singletons, with the ten largest covering approximately 15%. This TCR was recovered from a woman older than 75 with active or convalescent COVID-19. The material sequenced was peripheral blood. The chain combines TRBV19 with TRBJ1-6; the D gene is possibly TRBD1 (6 bases). CDR3 in DNA: TGTGCCAGTAGTTTTTCCTCGGACAGACTCGGATCCTATAATTCACCCCTCCACTTT. This codes for CASSFSSDRLGSYNSPLHF.